What follows are 30 T cell receptor beta chains derived from one specimen sequenced in a study of blood T cell repertoires in COVID-19. Using immunoSEQ multiplex PCR, the repertoire was profiled, and TCRdb retains in-frame clones only, with some absent. The sample has around 100,000 clones; roughly 84% are singletons. The material sequenced was peripheral blood. The receptors were gathered from a human donor in a cohort sampled during active COVID-19.

The rearrangement joins TRBV5-1 to TRBJ1-2; tentative D call: TRBD1 (6 bases). The CDR3 has 15 amino acids. Between the trimmed V and J ends, which lost 4 bases and 1 base, there was a span of 14 bases. The germline CDR1 and CDR2 sequences are SGHRS and YFSETQ. The CDR3 DNA reads TGCGCCAGCAGCGCCTCGGGGGGGCTTAACTATGGCTACACCTTC. Residues: CASSASGGLNYGYTF.

V is TRBV6-6 and J is TRBJ2-7; TRBD2 matches at 10 bases. In germline, CDR1 is MNHNY, CDR2 SVGAGI (reference sequence). V was clipped by 6 bases and J by 3 bases; unmatched bases: 8. The CDR3 is 15 amino acids. The CDR3 here is CASRPGTSAYYEQYF. The CDR3 coding sequence is TGTGCCAGCAGACCCGGGACTAGCGCTTACTACGAGCAGTACTTC.

Points on this clone: One junction end disagrees with the germline gene, perhaps due to a read error. The chain links TRBV5-1 to TRBJ2-7; TRBD2 aligns across 10 bases. Germline assignment: CDR1 SGHRS and CDR2 YFSETQ. CDR3 length equals 15 residues. CDR3: CASSPTPGTSVLRSF. Written as DNA, the CDR3 is TGCGCCAGCAGCCCCACTCCCGGGACTAGCGTCCTTCGGTCCTTC.

The gene calls are TRBV7-9 and TRBJ2-7; the match to TRBD1 covers 8 bases. The J segment lost 6 bases and the V segment lost 0 bases, leaving 7 bases of the junction unmatched. Germline V CDR1 and CDR2: SEHNR, FQNEAQ (reference sequence). The CDR3 totals 15 residues. Here the CDR3 DNA reads TGTGCCAGCAGCTTAGCATCTGGACAGGGAGGCGAGCAGTACTTC. It yields the protein CASSLASGQGGEQYF.

The chain combines TRBV7-9 with TRBJ2-3, with TRBD2 matching 11 bases. The CDR3 totals 17 residues. V shed 3 bases, J shed 2 bases, and the junction held 7 bases outside the gene matches. Germline V gene data show CDR1 as SEHNR and CDR2 as FQNEAQ (reference sequence). CDR3 in DNA: TGTGCCAGCAGCTTGCTAGCGGGGGGCTCCTCCACAGATACGCAGTATTTT. It is translated as CASSLLAGGSSTDTQYF.

J is TRBJ2-7 and V is TRBV5-1, with 7 bases aligning to TRBD2. This CDR3 contains 14 residues. The V segment lost 4 bases and the J segment 6 bases; nucleotides outside the gene matches: 10. CDR1 is SGHRS, CDR2 YFSETQ, per germline. CDR3 residues: CASSVEAGPVEQYF. The CDR3 nucleotides are TGCGCCAGCAGCGTCGAAGCGGGGCCCGTCGAGCAGTACTTC. Based on the CDR3 plus reference TRBV5-1 and TRBJ2-7, the full variable domain is KAGVTQTPRYLIKTRGQQVTLSCSPISGHRSVSWYQQTPGQGLQFLFEYFSETQRNKGNFPGRFSGRQFSNSRSEMNVSTLELGDSALYLCASSVEAGPVEQYFGPGTRLTVT.

Of note for this clone: At one of its ends the junction is not consistent with the germline gene, which may arise from a read error. This chain connects TRBV18 to TRBJ2-7, with 8 bases fitting TRBD1. The CDR3 sequence is 12 residues long. The V gene's germline CDR1 is KGHSH and CDR2 LQKENI. CDR3 residues: CASSPQGEMWYF. The CDR3 DNA reads TGTGCCAGCTCGCCACAGGGGGAGATGTGGTACTTC.

This chain links TRBV2 with TRBJ2-7, with TRBD1 matching 10 bases. Germline CDR1 and CDR2: SNHLY and FYNNEI. Trimming at V came to 5 bases and at J to 3 bases, leaving 4 bases not matched to a gene. The CDR3 loop spans 14 amino acids. CDR3 bases: TGTGCCAGCAGTAGGGGGGACAGGGGCTACGAGCAGTACTTC. It encodes CASSRGDRGYEQYF.

The V call is TRBV4-1, the J call TRBJ1-1; TRBD1 matches at 7 bases. CDR3 length: 15 residues. Germline V gives CDR1 MGHRA, CDR2 YSYEKL. The ends lost 1 base at V and 4 bases at J; junction bases unmatched: 6. CDR3 in amino acids: CASSQGTGVITEAFF. The CDR3, as DNA: TGCGCCAGCAGCCAAGGTACAGGGGTCATCACTGAAGCTTTCTTT.

The J gene is TRBJ1-5, the V gene TRBV5-4; 9 positions match TRBD1. Losses at the gene ends were 4 bases for V and 7 bases for J; bases not matched to a gene: 6. The length of the CDR3 is 14 residues. Germline CDR1 SGHNT, CDR2 YYREEE (reference sequence). CDR3 nucleotide sequence: TGTGCCAGCAGCAGGGACAGGGAGGACCAGCCCCAGCATTTT. This gives the protein CASSRDREDQPQHF. The full variable domain, completed using reference TRBV5-4 and TRBJ1-5, is ETGVTQSPTHLIKTRGQQVTLRCSSQSGHNTVSWYQQALGQGPQFIFQYYREEENGRGNFPPRFSGLQFPNYSSELNVNALELDDSALYLCASSRDREDQPQHFGDGTRLSIL.

This sequence joins TRBV7-2 and TRBJ2-3, with TRBD2 matching over 8 bases. J was trimmed by 0 bases and V by 3 bases; bases with no gene match: 8. This CDR3 comprises 17 residues. The germline V gene has CDR1 SGHTA and CDR2 FQGNSA. The DNA of the CDR3 is TGTGCCAGCAGCTTCGTGTCAGGCGGGGGGAGCACAGATACGCAGTATTTT. This sequence encodes CASSFVSGGGSTDTQYF. Based on the CDR3 plus reference TRBV7-2 and TRBJ2-3, the full variable domain is GAGVSQSPSNKVTEKGKDVELRCDPISGHTALYWYRQSLGQGLEFLIYFQGNSAPDKSGLPSDRFSAERTGGSVSTLTIQRTQQEDSAVYLCASSFVSGGGSTDTQYFGPGTRLTVL.

The chain joins TRBV6-5 to TRBJ2-1, with 8 bases that match TRBD2. Trimming at V came to 5 bases and at J to 8 bases, leaving 5 bases not matched to a gene. The CDR3 has 13 amino acids. Germline CDR1 MNHEY, CDR2 SVGAGI. The CDR3 DNA reads as TGTGCCAGCAGTAGCGGACTAGCCTATGAGCAGTTCTTC. It encodes CASSSGLAYEQFF.

The rearrangement links TRBV18 to TRBJ2-1, with 7 positions matching TRBD2. Germline-derived CDR1 and CDR2 are KGHSH and LQKENI. The V gene end was trimmed by 6 bases and the J gene end by 4 bases; junction bases not matched to a gene: 6. This CDR3 contains 14 residues. This CDR3 is CASSGTNPYNEQFF. CDR3 bases: TGTGCCAGCTCCGGGACTAACCCTTACAATGAGCAGTTCTTC. Complete variable domain (other parts from reference TRBV18 and TRBJ2-1): NAGVMQNPRHLVRRRGQEARLRCSPMKGHSHVYWYRQLPEEGLKFMVYLQKENIIDESGMPKERFSAEFPKEGPSILRIQQVVRGDSAAYFCASSGTNPYNEQFFGPGTRLTVL.

The chain links TRBV10-3 to TRBJ2-1; 11 nucleotides match TRBD2. In germline, CDR1 is ENHRY, CDR2 SYGVKD. The CDR3 runs to 16 residues. The V segment lost 4 bases and the J segment 6 bases; nucleotides outside the gene matches: 8. For the CDR3, the DNA is TGTGCCATCAGTGCCGGACTAGCGGGTGGTGGCAATGAGCAGTTCTTC. Its protein product is CAISAGLAGGGNEQFF.

The V gene is TRBV25-1, the J gene TRBJ1-6; possibly TRBD1 for D (6 bases). There are 15 residues in the CDR3. V lost 1 base and J lost 6, with 10 bases in between. CDR1 and CDR2 (germline): MGHDK, SYGVNS. The CDR3 sequence: CASSEFRGGNSPLHF. For the CDR3, the DNA is TGTGCCAGCAGTGAATTCAGGGGTGGTAATTCACCCCTCCACTTT.

The V and J genes are TRBV4-3 and TRBJ2-2; 10 positions agree with TRBD2. CDR1 and CDR2 (germline): LGHNA, YSLEER. The CDR3 sequence is 17 residues long. Unmatched junction bases numbered 6, after V lost 1 base and J lost 4 bases. The CDR3, as DNA: TGCGCCAGCAGCCAAGCAAGCGGGGGGGCCGGCACCGGGGAGCTGTTTTTT. Protein product: CASSQASGGAGTGELFF.

This chain uses TRBV7-2 with TRBJ1-2, with a possible D match to TRBD1 (6 bases). Germline V gene sequence: CDR1 SGHTA, CDR2 FQGNSA. V dropped 5 bases and J dropped 6 bases, with 13 bases sitting between them. CDR3 size: 13 residues. CDR3 sequence (DNA): TGTGCCAGCAGCCCGCGACAGGCGAATGGCTACACCTTC. Translated: CASSPRQANGYTF.

The rearrangement uses TRBV2 and TRBJ2-7, with a possible D match to TRBD2 (6 bases). Germline CDR1 is SNHLY and CDR2 is FYNNEI. The germline V and J ends were trimmed by 4 bases and 4 bases, with 14 bases remaining between them. The CDR3 runs 14 residues. For the CDR3, the DNA is TGTGCCAGCAGTGTGGGGAGGCAGGGATACGAGCAGTACTTC. This encodes CASSVGRQGYEQYF.

The chain couples TRBV2 to TRBJ1-5; TRBD1 aligns across 7 bases. Germline values: CDR1 SNHLY, CDR2 FYNNEI. V was clipped by 6 bases and J by 5 bases; unmatched bases: 4. This CDR3 spans 13 amino acids. The CDR3 coding sequence is TGTGCCAGCAGAGGGGACAGCCATCAGCCCCAGCATTTT. Protein sequence: CASRGDSHQPQHF.

The chain carries TRBV2 and TRBJ2-5, with D maybe TRBD1 (6 bases). Looked up from germline, CDR1 is SNHLY and CDR2 is FYNNEI. V was clipped by 6 bases and J by 1 base, with 9 bases between them. This CDR3 spans 13 amino acids. CDR3 nucleotides: TGTGCCAGCAGCTGGGACACCCAAGAGACCCAGTACTTC. Translated, it gives CASSWDTQETQYF.

The rearrangement uses TRBV10-2 and TRBJ2-2; D is undetermined. V dropped 7 bases and J dropped 0 bases, with 12 bases sitting between them. CDR1 is WSHSY and CDR2 is SAAADI in the germline V gene. This CDR3 contains 15 residues. CDR3 sequence: CASKAVSANTGELFF. CDR3 nucleotide sequence: TGCGCCAGCAAGGCGGTTTCCGCGAACACCGGGGAGCTGTTTTTT.

In nucleotides, the CDR3 is TGTGCCAGTAGTATAATGTCTCCGGCTAGCGGGAGGGCGAGGACAGATACGCAGTATTTT. Translated: CASSIMSPASGRARTDTQYF. This chain uses TRBV19 with TRBJ2-3, with TRBD2 matching over 12 bases. V dropped 2 bases and J dropped 3; count of bases not matched to a gene: 15. The CDR3 spans 20 residues. The germline V gene encodes CDR1 LNHDA and CDR2 SQIVND (reference sequence).

This clone has a single count. The genes are TRBV11-2 and TRBJ2-7; TRBD2 matches 12 bases. The junction had 7 bases not matched to a gene; V was cut back by 5 bases and J by 5 bases. The CDR3 runs to 15 residues. CDR1 is SGHAT and CDR2 is FQNNGV in the germline V gene. The chain's CDR3 is CASSPGLAGQDEQYF. The CDR3 DNA is TGTGCCAGCAGCCCCGGACTAGCGGGACAGGACGAGCAGTACTTC.

This rearrangement joins TRBV6-5 to TRBJ2-3, with no clear D. The CDR3 contains 16 residues. V dropped 0 bases and J dropped 4 bases, with 14 bases sitting between them. The germline CDR1 and CDR2 sequences are MNHEY and SVGAGI. The CDR3, as DNA: TGTGCCAGCAGTTACTCAGGCGGTTCCTCCCCAGATACGCAGTATTTT. Translated, it gives CASSYSGGSSPDTQYF.

The chain employs TRBV5-1 and TRBJ2-7; unclear D gene. The CDR3 is 15 amino acids. Deletions cut 4 bases from V and 4 bases from J, with 18 bases between. Germline CDR1 reads SGHRS; CDR2 reads YFSETQ. The CDR3 sequence is CASSLDDSPSYEQYF. The CDR3 DNA sequence: TGCGCCAGCAGCCTAGACGACTCCCCATCTTACGAGCAGTACTTC.

The chain joins TRBV7-9 to TRBJ2-7, with 10 positions matching TRBD1. CDR3 length equals 14 residues. The V and J ends lost 4 bases and 2 bases, in that order; junction bases with no gene match: 2. Germline lookup yields CDR1 SEHNR and CDR2 FQNEAQ (reference sequence). For the CDR3, the DNA is TGTGCCAGCAGCTCCGGGACAGGGGCCTACGAGCAGTACTTC. It is translated as CASSSGTGAYEQYF.

The CDR3 nucleotides are TGTGCCAGCAGTTGGACTAGTCTTGGCACAGATACGCAGTATTTT. It specifies CASSWTSLGTDTQYF. This rearrangement joins TRBV6-5 to TRBJ2-3, with 7 nucleotides matching TRBD2. Germline trimming cut 4 bases from V and 1 base from J; bases unmatched to any gene: 5. The CDR3 is 15 amino acids. Germline CDR1 MNHEY, CDR2 SVGAGI.

The chain joins TRBV5-1 to TRBJ2-7; 9 bases map to TRBD1. Trimming removed 4 bases from V and 3 bases from J; junction bases left unmatched: 8. This CDR3 is 15 amino acids long. The germline V gene has CDR1 SGHRS and CDR2 YFSETQ. In DNA form, the CDR3 reads TGCGCCAGCAGCCGAGGGACGGGACAGGGCTACGAGCAGTACTTC. It is translated as CASSRGTGQGYEQYF.

The rearrangement links TRBV7-9 to TRBJ2-7; D is unresolved. Trimming took off 5 bases at V and 5 bases at J, with 10 bases between the two ends. The CDR3 sequence is 12 residues long. Germline V gene lookup returns CDR1 SEHNR and CDR2 FQNEAQ (reference sequence). The CDR3 DNA sequence: TGTGCCAGCAGCCGATCCTATGACGAGCAGTACTTC. This gives the protein CASSRSYDEQYF.

The V gene is TRBV9, the J gene TRBJ2-3, with a possible D match to TRBD1 (5 bases). The CDR3 length is 14 residues. Trimming left V 1 base short and J 4 bases short, with 10 bases between. Germline CDR1 SGDLS, CDR2 YYNGEE. Here the CDR3 reads CASSVLSGSDTQYF. The DNA for the CDR3 is TGTGCCAGCAGCGTACTTTCAGGGTCAGATACGCAGTATTTT.